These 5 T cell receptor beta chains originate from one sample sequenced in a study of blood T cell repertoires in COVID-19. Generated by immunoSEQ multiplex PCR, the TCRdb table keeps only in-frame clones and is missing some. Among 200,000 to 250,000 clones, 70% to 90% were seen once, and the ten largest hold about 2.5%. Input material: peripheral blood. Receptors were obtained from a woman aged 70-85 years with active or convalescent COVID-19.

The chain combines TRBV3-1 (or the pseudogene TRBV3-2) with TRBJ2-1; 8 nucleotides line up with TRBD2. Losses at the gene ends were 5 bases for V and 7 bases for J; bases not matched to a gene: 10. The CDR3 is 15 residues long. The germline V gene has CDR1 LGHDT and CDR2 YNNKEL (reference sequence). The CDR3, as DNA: TGTGCCAGCAGCTCTCCGGGACTAGTAGAGAATGAGCAGTTCTTC. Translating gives CASSSPGLVENEQFF.

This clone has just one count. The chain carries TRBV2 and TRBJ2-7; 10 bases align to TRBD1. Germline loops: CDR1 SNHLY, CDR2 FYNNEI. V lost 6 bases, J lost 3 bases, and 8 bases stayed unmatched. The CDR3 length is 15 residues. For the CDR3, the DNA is TGTGCCAGCAGGGCTGACAGGGGGCCTTACTACGAGCAGTACTTC. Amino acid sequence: CASRADRGPYYEQYF.

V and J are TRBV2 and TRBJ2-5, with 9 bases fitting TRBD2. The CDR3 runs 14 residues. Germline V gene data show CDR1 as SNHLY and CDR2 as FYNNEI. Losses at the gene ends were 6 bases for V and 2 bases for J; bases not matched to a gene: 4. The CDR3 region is CASRVAGVQETQYF. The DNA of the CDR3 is TGTGCCAGCAGAGTAGCGGGAGTACAAGAGACCCAGTACTTC.

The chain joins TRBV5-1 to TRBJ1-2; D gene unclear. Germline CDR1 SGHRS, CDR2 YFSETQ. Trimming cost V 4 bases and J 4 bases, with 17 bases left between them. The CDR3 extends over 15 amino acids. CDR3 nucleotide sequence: TGCGCCAGCAGCCCGGGTACGGGGAGGACCTATGGCTACACCTTC. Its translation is CASSPGTGRTYGYTF.

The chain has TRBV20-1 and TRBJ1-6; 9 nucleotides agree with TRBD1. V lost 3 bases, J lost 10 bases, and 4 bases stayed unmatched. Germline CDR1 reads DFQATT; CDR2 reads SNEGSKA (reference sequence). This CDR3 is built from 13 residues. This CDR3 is CSASRQGESPLHF. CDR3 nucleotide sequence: TGCAGTGCTAGTCGACAGGGGGAATCACCCCTCCACTTT.